Presented here are 27 T cell receptor beta chains from one specimen sequenced in a study of beta chain features in type 1 diabetes. The antigens these receptors bind are not known. The authors reverse transcribed all of the isolated RNA, so sequencing captured expressed TCRB transcripts. Sequenced by immunoSEQ multiplex PCR; TCRdb stores in-frame clones only, minus some. The sample lists about 390,000 clones, roughly 9.8% occurring once. Study-level results: For Type 1 diabetes patients, all four CD4+ subsets carried TCRB CDR3s that were moderately but significantly shorter.

The specimen was central memory CD4+ T cells from blood. The receptors were sampled from a young man with type 1 diabetes.

This clone turned up a few times. The chain carries TRBV28 and TRBJ2-7; D is perhaps TRBD1 (8 bases). The V end lost 6 bases, the J end lost 1 base, and 16 bases lay between the germline ends. The CDR3 length is 15 residues. CDR1 is MDHEN and CDR2 is SYDVKM in the germline V gene. The CDR3 loop reads CASSSGQGGSYEQYF. The CDR3 DNA follows: TGTGCCAGCAGCTCCGGACAGGGAGGGTCCTACGAGCAGTACTTC.

A few counts support this clone. V gene TRBV7-3 combines with J gene TRBJ1-5, with D uncertain. This CDR3 contains 13 residues. Trimming cost V 5 bases and J 6 bases, with 11 bases left between them. From germline, CDR1 is SGHTA and CDR2 FQGTGA. The CDR3 loop reads CASSPHMGQPQHF. Here the CDR3 DNA reads TGTGCCAGCAGCCCCCATATGGGTCAGCCCCAGCATTTT. The complete variable domain, with remaining parts taken from reference TRBV7-3 and TRBJ1-5, reads GAGVSQTPSNKVTEKGKYVELRCDPISGHTALYWYRQSLGQGPEFLIYFQGTGAADDSGLPNDRFFAVRPEGSVSTLKIQRTERGDSAVYLCASSPHMGQPQHFGDGTRLSIL.

This clone turned up a few times. The chain is built from TRBV5-1 and TRBJ2-3; 10 nucleotides match TRBD2. CDR3 length: 17 amino acids. Germline CDR1 SGHRS, CDR2 YFSETQ. Trimming removed 1 base from V and 5 bases from J; junction bases left unmatched: 10. The CDR3 coding sequence is TGCGCCAGCAGCTTGAAGGGGCTAGCGGGAGCGGGAGATACGCAGTATTTT. Translated, it gives CASSLKGLAGAGDTQYF. Looking up the rest from reference TRBV5-1 and TRBJ2-3 gives the full variable domain: KAGVTQTPRYLIKTRGQQVTLSCSPISGHRSVSWYQQTPGQGLQFLFEYFSETQRNKGNFPGRFSGRQFSNSRSEMNVSTLELGDSALYLCASSLKGLAGAGDTQYFGPGTRLTVL.

This clone was detected only a few times. The sample holds other DNA sequences that translate to the same CDR3. The chain combines TRBV30 with TRBJ2-6, with D perhaps given as TRBD1 or TRBD2 (7 bases each). V gave up 5 bases and J gave up 2 bases, with 19 bases separating them. The CDR3 spans 17 residues. The germline gives CDR1 GTSNPN, CDR2 SVGIG (reference sequence). The CDR3 DNA is TGTGCCTGGCGTCGTGGCAGGGGGGGAGCTGGGGCCAACGTCCTGACTTTC. This translates into CAWRRGRGGAGANVLTF.

The CDR3 here is CASNPRTAYEQYF. The CDR3, as DNA: TGTGCCAGCAACCCCCGGACAGCCTACGAGCAGTACTTC. The chain links TRBV2 to TRBJ2-7; D possibly corresponds to TRBD1 (6 bases). V lost 7 bases and J 2 bases, leaving 12 bases between the germline ends. Per the germline V gene, CDR1 is SNHLY and CDR2 is FYNNEI. The CDR3 sequence is 13 residues long.

This chain uses TRBV7-2 with TRBJ1-5; 8 bases line up with TRBD1. Trimming removed 2 bases from V and 6 bases from J; junction bases left unmatched: 6. The CDR3 sequence is 15 residues long. Germline CDR1 and CDR2: SGHTA and FQGNSA. The CDR3 reads CASSLQGARGQPQHF. CDR3 DNA sequence: TGTGCCAGCAGCTTACAGGGGGCGCGGGGTCAGCCCCAGCATTTT. Full variable domain (remainder filled in from reference TRBV7-2 and TRBJ1-5): GAGVSQSPSNKVTEKGKDVELRCDPISGHTALYWYRQSLGQGLEFLIYFQGNSAPDKSGLPSDRFSAERTGGSVSTLTIQRTQQEDSAVYLCASSLQGARGQPQHFGDGTRLSIL.

This clone was counted only a few times. This rearrangement joins TRBV5-6 to TRBJ2-7; maybe TRBD2 (6 bases). Germline V gene sequence: CDR1 SGHDT, CDR2 YYEEEE. V lost 2 bases and J 3 bases, leaving 18 bases between the germline ends. The CDR3 is 16 residues long. The CDR3 reads CASSFMEGRFVYEQYF. The CDR3, as DNA: TGTGCCAGCAGCTTCATGGAGGGAAGATTTGTCTACGAGCAGTACTTC.

This clone was observed a handful of times. The rearrangement uses TRBV7-8 and TRBJ2-5; D is undetermined. Germline V gives CDR1 SGHVS, CDR2 FQNEAQ. With 3 bases removed from V and 3 bases from J, the gap between germline ends came to 8 bases. CDR3 size: 13 residues. CDR3 region: CASSFGEKETQYF. Written as DNA, the CDR3 is TGTGCCAGCAGCTTTGGCGAAAAAGAGACCCAGTACTTC.

This clone has only a few counts. This sequence joins TRBV5-1 and TRBJ2-7, with D tentatively TRBD1 or TRBD2 (7 bases each). The germline V and J ends were trimmed by 2 bases and 3 bases, with 18 bases remaining between them. Germline values: CDR1 SGHRS, CDR2 YFSETQ. The CDR3 covers 16 residues. Written as DNA, the CDR3 is TGCGCCAGCAGCTTTGGGTTGACAGGGAGGGGCTACGAGCAGTACTTC. Encoded protein: CASSFGLTGRGYEQYF.

Only a few counts were recorded for this clone. The rearrangement links TRBV29-1 to TRBJ2-7; 12 nucleotides align to TRBD2. V gave up 5 bases and J gave up 6 bases; unmatched junction bases: 5. Germline V gives CDR1 SQVTM, CDR2 ANQGSEA. The CDR3 loop spans 13 amino acids. CDR3 loop: CSVMTSGSPEQYF. CDR3 nucleotides: TGCAGCGTTATGACTAGCGGGAGCCCCGAGCAGTACTTC.

The table lists this clone with a few counts. V is TRBV10-3 and J is TRBJ2-3; D may be TRBD1 (6 bases). V dropped 8 bases and J dropped 6 bases, with 21 bases sitting between them. The CDR3 runs to 15 residues. Germline V lookup: CDR1 ENHRY, CDR2 SYGVKD. The CDR3: CAIGGGELKGDTQYF. The CDR3 bases are TGTGCCATCGGGGGCGGTGAGTTGAAGGGGGATACGCAGTATTTT.

The chain couples TRBV4-1 to TRBJ2-1; 15 bases map to TRBD2. J gave up 6 bases and V 2 bases, and 5 bases lay outside the gene matches. CDR1 and CDR2 from the germline V gene are MGHRA and YSYEKL. CDR3 length: 17 residues. The CDR3 DNA follows: TGCGCCAGCAGCCAATATCGGACTAGCGGGAGGGCCAATGAGCAGTTCTTC. Protein product: CASSQYRTSGRANEQFF.

This clone was recorded many times. The chain carries TRBV15 and TRBJ1-2; D is ambiguous. V was trimmed by 3 bases and J by 6 bases, leaving 8 bases between them. CDR1 is LNHNV and CDR2 is YYDKDF in the germline V gene (reference sequence). The CDR3 consists of 12 residues. The CDR3 DNA follows: TGTGCCACCAGCAGCTCGTACGATGGCTACACCTTC. Its protein product is CATSSSYDGYTF.

This clone was seen a handful of times. This sequence joins TRBV27 and TRBJ2-7; 10 bases are a match to TRBD2. This CDR3 has 13 amino acids. Germline trimming cut 8 bases from V and 4 bases from J; bases unmatched to any gene: 5. Looked up from germline, CDR1 is MNHEY and CDR2 is SMNVEV (reference sequence). CDR3 amino acids: CASQREGFYEQYF. As DNA, the CDR3 is TGTGCCAGCCAGCGGGAGGGCTTTTACGAGCAGTACTTC.

As DNA, the CDR3 is TGTGCCAGCAGTTTAGACAGGGTCGGTGGGGCCAACGTCCTGACTTTC. This sequence encodes CASSLDRVGGANVLTF. V usage is TRBV2 and J usage is TRBJ2-6; the match to TRBD1 covers 7 bases. Germline trimming cut 5 bases from V and 3 bases from J; bases unmatched to any gene: 7. The CDR3 is 16 residues long. The germline V gene has CDR1 SNHLY and CDR2 FYNNEI.

This clone occurred a few times. The CDR3 protein is CASTEASSYNEQFF. DNA for the CDR3: TGTGCCAGCACCGAGGCTAGCTCCTACAATGAGCAGTTCTTC. The chain has TRBV7-9 and TRBJ2-1, with D unresolved. V was pared by 7 bases and J by 0 bases, with 10 bases between. This CDR3 has 14 residues. Germline assignment: CDR1 SEHNR and CDR2 FQNEAQ (reference sequence).

This clone turned up a few times. The CDR3: CASSYYTGGENYGYTF. In nucleotides, the CDR3 is TGTGCCAGCAGTTACTACACAGGGGGCGAAAACTATGGCTACACCTTC. The rearrangement uses TRBV6-6 and TRBJ1-2, with 9 bases matching TRBD1. Germline-derived CDR1 and CDR2 are MNHNY and SVGAGI (reference sequence). The CDR3 contains 16 residues. J lost 2 bases, V lost 1 base, and 5 bases had no gene match.

The CDR3 coding sequence is TGTGCCAGCAGTGACCCTTTCGCTTTACTAGGGTCGGATACGCAGTATTTT. Encoded protein: CASSDPFALLGSDTQYF. The chain has TRBV6-1 and TRBJ2-3; the D gene is possibly TRBD2 (5 bases). This CDR3 has 17 amino acids. Germline CDR1 is MNHNS and CDR2 is SASEGT. V was shortened by 3 bases and J by 6 bases, with 22 bases between the two germline ends.

This clone was counted only a few times. The chain has TRBV6-5 and TRBJ2-1; 13 positions match TRBD2. The ends lost 10 bases at V and 7 bases at J; junction bases unmatched: 7. The CDR3 loop spans 14 amino acids. CDR1 is MNHEY, CDR2 SVGAGI, per germline. The CDR3 loop reads CATWTSGRANEQFF. The CDR3 nucleotides are TGTGCCACCTGGACTAGCGGGAGAGCGAATGAGCAGTTCTTC.

In this sample, this clone turned up a few times. The chain carries TRBV6-6 and TRBJ2-1; the D gene is possibly TRBD2 (5 bases). CDR1 MNHNY and CDR2 SVGAGI come from the germline V gene (reference sequence). The ends were cut back, 6 bases at V and 2 bases at J, with 14 bases in the middle. The CDR3 contains 15 residues. The CDR3 DNA reads as TGTGCCAGCAGATCGACTACCGGGGCCTACAATGAGCAGTTCTTC. Protein product: CASRSTTGAYNEQFF.

The chain links TRBV7-2 to TRBJ2-7, with 7 positions matching TRBD2. After removal of 1 base from V and 6 bases from J, the junction contained 6 bases not matched to a gene. The CDR3 runs 14 residues. From germline, CDR1 is SGHTA and CDR2 FQGNSA. The DNA of the CDR3 is TGTGCCAGCAGCTTAGTGCGGGAGCAGGCCGAGCAGTACTTC. This gives the protein CASSLVREQAEQYF. The entire variable domain, with the rest obtained from reference TRBV7-2 and TRBJ2-7, is as follows: GAGVSQSPSNKVTEKGKDVELRCDPISGHTALYWYRQSLGQGLEFLIYFQGNSAPDKSGLPSDRFSAERTGGSVSTLTIQRTQQEDSAVYLCASSLVREQAEQYFGPGTRLTVT.

This clone has more than one count but fewer than ten. The chain carries TRBV27 and TRBJ1-5; D remains unclear. The V gene lost 4 bases and the J gene lost 0 bases, with 13 bases spanning the gap. This CDR3 spans 16 amino acids. The germline CDR1 and CDR2 sequences are MNHEY and SMNVEV (reference sequence). The CDR3 region is CASSWRYESSNQPQHF. CDR3 sequence (DNA): TGTGCCAGCAGTTGGAGGTACGAGAGTAGCAATCAGCCCCAGCATTTT.

The genes are TRBV18 and TRBJ1-5; 9 positions agree with TRBD1. The germline V gene encodes CDR1 KGHSH and CDR2 LQKENI. V dropped 6 bases and J dropped 4; count of bases not matched to a gene: 4. There are 14 residues in the CDR3. The CDR3: CASSMDRGNQPQHF. The CDR3 bases are TGTGCCAGCTCGATGGACAGGGGTAATCAGCCCCAGCATTTT.

There are a few counts of this clone. Written as DNA, the CDR3 is TGTGCCAGCAGCTTACTCGGGACCCTCCAAAACATTCAGTACTTC. It specifies CASSLLGTLQNIQYF. This chain joins TRBV5-6 and TRBJ2-4; D possibly uses TRBD1 or TRBD2 (5 bases each). The CDR3 sequence is 15 residues long. Trimming shortened V by 2 bases and J by 5 bases, and 14 bases separated the two germline ends. Per the germline V gene, CDR1 is SGHDT and CDR2 is YYEEEE.

The chain employs TRBV11-3 and TRBJ1-2, with 8 positions matching TRBD1. The J segment lost 9 bases and the V segment lost 3 bases, leaving 9 bases of the junction unmatched. The CDR3 loop spans 14 amino acids. Germline V gene lookup returns CDR1 SGHNT and CDR2 YENEEA. As DNA, the CDR3 is TGTGCCAGCAGCTTCCCAGGGGGCGTCTCTAGCTACACCTTC. It specifies CASSFPGGVSSYTF.

The J gene is TRBJ2-3, the V gene TRBV28; TRBD2 matches 8 bases. CDR1 MDHEN and CDR2 SYDVKM come from the germline V gene. The CDR3 is made up of 16 amino acids. V shed 6 bases and J 6 bases; nucleotides not matched to a gene: 14. Written as DNA, the CDR3 is TGTGCCAGCAGCCCCGCCTCGGGAGCGGGGGCGGATACGCAGTATTTT. Translation gives CASSPASGAGADTQYF. Looking up the rest from reference TRBV28 and TRBJ2-3 gives the full variable domain: DVKVTQSSRYLVKRTGEKVFLECVQDMDHENMFWYRQDPGLGLRLIYFSYDVKMKEKGDIPEGYSVSREKKERFSLILESASTNQTSMYLCASSPASGAGADTQYFGPGTRLTVL.

This clone was picked up a small number of times. This rearrangement joins TRBV5-5 to TRBJ2-1; D is uncertain. Between the trimmed V and J ends, which lost 3 bases and 0 bases, there was a span of 10 bases. Germline-derived CDR1 and CDR2 are SGHKS and YYEKEE (reference sequence). The CDR3 consists of 15 residues. The CDR3 loop reads CASSSQGPSYNEQFF. The CDR3 DNA sequence: TGTGCCAGCAGCTCACAAGGGCCCTCCTACAATGAGCAGTTCTTC.